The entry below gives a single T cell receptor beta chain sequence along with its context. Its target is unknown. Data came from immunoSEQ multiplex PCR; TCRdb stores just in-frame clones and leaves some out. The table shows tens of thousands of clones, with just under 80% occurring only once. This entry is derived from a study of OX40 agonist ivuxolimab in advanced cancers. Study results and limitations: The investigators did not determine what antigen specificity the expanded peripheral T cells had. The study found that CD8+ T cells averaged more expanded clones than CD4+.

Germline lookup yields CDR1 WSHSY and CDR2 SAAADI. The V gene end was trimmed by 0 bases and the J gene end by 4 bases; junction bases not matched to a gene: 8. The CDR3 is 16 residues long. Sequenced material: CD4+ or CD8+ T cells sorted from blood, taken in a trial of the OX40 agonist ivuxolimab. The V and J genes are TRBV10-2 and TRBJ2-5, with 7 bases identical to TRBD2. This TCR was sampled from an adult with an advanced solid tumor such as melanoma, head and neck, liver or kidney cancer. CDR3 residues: CASSESRAGIGETQYF. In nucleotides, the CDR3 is TGCGCCAGCAGTGAGTCGAGAGCGGGGATTGGAGAGACCCAGTACTTC.